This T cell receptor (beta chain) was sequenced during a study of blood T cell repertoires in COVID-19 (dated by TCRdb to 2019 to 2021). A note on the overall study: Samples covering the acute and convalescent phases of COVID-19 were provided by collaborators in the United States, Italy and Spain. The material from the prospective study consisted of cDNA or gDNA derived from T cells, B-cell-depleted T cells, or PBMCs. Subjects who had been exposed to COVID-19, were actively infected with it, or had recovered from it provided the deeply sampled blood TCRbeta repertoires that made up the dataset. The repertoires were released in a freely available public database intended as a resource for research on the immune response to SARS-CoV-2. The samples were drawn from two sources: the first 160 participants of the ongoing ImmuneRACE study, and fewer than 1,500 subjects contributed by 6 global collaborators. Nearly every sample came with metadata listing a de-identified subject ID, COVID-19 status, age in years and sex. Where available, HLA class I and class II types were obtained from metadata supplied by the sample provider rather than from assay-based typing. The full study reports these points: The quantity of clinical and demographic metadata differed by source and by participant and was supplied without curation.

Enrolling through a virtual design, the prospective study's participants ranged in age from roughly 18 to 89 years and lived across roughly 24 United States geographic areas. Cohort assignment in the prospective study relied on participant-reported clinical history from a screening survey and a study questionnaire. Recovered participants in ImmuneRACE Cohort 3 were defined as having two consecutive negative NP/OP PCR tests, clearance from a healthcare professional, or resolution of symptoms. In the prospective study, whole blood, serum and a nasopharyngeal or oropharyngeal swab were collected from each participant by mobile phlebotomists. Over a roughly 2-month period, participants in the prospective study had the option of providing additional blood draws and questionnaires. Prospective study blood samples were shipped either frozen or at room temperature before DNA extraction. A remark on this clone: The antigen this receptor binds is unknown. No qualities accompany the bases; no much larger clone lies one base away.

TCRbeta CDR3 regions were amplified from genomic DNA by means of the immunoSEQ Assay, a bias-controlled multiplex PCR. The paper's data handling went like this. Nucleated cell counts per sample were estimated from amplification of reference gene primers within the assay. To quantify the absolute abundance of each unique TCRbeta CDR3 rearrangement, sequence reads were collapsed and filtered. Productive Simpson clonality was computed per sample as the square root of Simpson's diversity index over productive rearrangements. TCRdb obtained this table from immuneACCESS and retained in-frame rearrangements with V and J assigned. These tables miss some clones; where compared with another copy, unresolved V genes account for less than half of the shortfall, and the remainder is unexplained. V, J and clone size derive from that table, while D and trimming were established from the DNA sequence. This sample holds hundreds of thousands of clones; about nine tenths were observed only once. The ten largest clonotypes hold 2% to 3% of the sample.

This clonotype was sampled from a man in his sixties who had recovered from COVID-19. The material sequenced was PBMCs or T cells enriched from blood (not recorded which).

This receptor carries the CDR3 CASGMTPPYEQYF. The sequence in DNA is TGTGCCAGCGGAATGACTCCACCCTACGAGCAGTACTTC. The sequence joins TRBV6-5 to TRBJ2-7; a confident D gene designation cannot be given. According to the germline V gene, CDR1 reads MNHEY and CDR2 reads SVGAGI. V is shortened by 8 bases, J by 2 bases, and the region joining them spans 13 bases. The CDR3 runs 13 residues from the cysteine to the phenylalanine. Left in the record is the CDR3 DNA by itself, 39 bases read in frame from the first base.